This T cell receptor beta chain appears in the sequencing data of a study of CXCR3-negative and CXCR3-positive naive CD8 T cells. Study-level background: Each library gave roughly 1.6 +/- 0.3 million of about 140 million TRB reads. Regarding the study as a whole: Comparably high diversity marked both naive subsets, whereas memory CD8+ cells had much lower diversity. PBMCs showed partially decreased CXCR3 expression after cryopreservation, and most assays used fresh PBMCs. CXCR3-positive naive cells carried more hydrophobic TRB CDR3s than CXCR3-negative naive cells did.

A word on this clonotype: The antigen is not known.

Sorting yielded triplicates of about 300,000 cells for each CD8+ T cell subset. Germline assignment: CDR1 MDHEN and CDR2 SYDVKM. The CDR3 length is 14 residues. Via 5' RACE with UMI labels, TRB cDNA libraries were prepared. TCRdb re-called the 5' RACE reads and shows each CDR3 protein once, DNA omitted. Here the sample table reports about 150,000 distinct CDR3 sequences. The sample consisted of naive CXCR3+ CD8+ T cells from blood. This sample's subset: CD45RO-CCR7+CD27+CD95- naive CD8+ T cells expressing CXCR3 (TNR3+). This clonotype originated in a human donor in good health. Some clones in this sample may be carry-over from other donors' samples. This chain links TRBV28 with TRBJ2-1; lacking DNA, the TRBD2 call made by TCRdb goes unchecked. CDR3 loop: CASREGFSYNEQFF.